The 23 T cell receptor beta chains presented below share a single source sample, sequenced in a study of beta chain features in type 1 diabetes. Whole-study findings and limits: All four CD4+ subsets from Type 1 diabetes patients carried moderately but significantly shorter TCRB CDR3s.

Every isolated RNA sample was fully reverse transcribed, so sequencing captured expressed TCRB transcripts. Data came from immunoSEQ multiplex PCR; TCRdb stores just in-frame clones and leaves some out. Of around 690,000 clones in the sample, approximately 13% were seen once. Their cognate antigens are unknown. Sequenced material: naive CD4+ T cells from blood. The source of these receptors is a man aged 25-45 years with type 1 diabetes.

This chain uses TRBV4-1 with TRBJ1-5, with D hard to call. V gave up 8 bases and J gave up 7 bases, with 15 bases separating them. CDR1 and CDR2 from the germline V gene are MGHRA and YSYEKL. The CDR3 covers 13 residues. The CDR3 region is CASGAEFNQPQHF. In DNA, the CDR3 is TGCGCCAGCGGAGCCGAGTTTAACCAGCCCCAGCATTTT.

In this sample, this clone turned up a few times. The chain is built from TRBV5-1 and TRBJ2-7; D is perhaps TRBD1 or TRBD2 (5 bases each). The CDR3 length is 15 residues. Germline assignment: CDR1 SGHRS and CDR2 YFSETQ. Trimming removed 2 bases from V and 2 bases from J, with 14 bases in between. The CDR3 is CASSLRGDGTYEQYF. Written as DNA, the CDR3 is TGCGCCAGCAGCTTAAGAGGGGACGGAACCTACGAGCAGTACTTC.

This clone has just a few counts. The J gene is TRBJ1-1, the V gene TRBV9; D may be TRBD1 (6 bases). Germline loops: CDR1 SGDLS, CDR2 YYNGEE. The CDR3 spans 16 residues. The V and J ends lost 3 bases and 5 bases respectively, with 20 bases between them. The CDR3 nucleotides are TGTGCCAGCAGCGCTGGCGGGGGCGGACTATGGACTGAAGCTTTCTTT. It is translated as CASSAGGGGLWTEAFF.

This clone was seen a handful of times. A junction boundary mismatches the germline segment, possibly from a read error. The sample carries other DNA sequences with the same CDR3. This rearrangement joins TRBV7-3 to TRBJ1-1, with 7 positions matching TRBD1. The CDR3 length is 13 residues. CDR1 SGHTA and CDR2 FQGTGA come from the germline V gene. Written as DNA, the CDR3 is TGTGCCAGCAGCCTAACAGGGGTAACTGAAGCTTTCTTT. The encoded protein is CASSLTGVTEAFF.

This clone was observed a few times. This rearrangement joins TRBV11-3 to TRBJ2-1, with 12 bases matching TRBD1. CDR3 length equals 15 residues. V shed 1 base, J shed 7 bases, and the junction held 2 bases outside the gene matches. Germline values: CDR1 SGHNT, CDR2 YENEEA. CDR3 sequence (DNA): TGTGCCAGCAGCTTAGGGGACAGGGGGCGGAATGAGCAGTTCTTC. It yields the protein CASSLGDRGRNEQFF.

The sample holds a few counts of this clone. The chain is built from TRBV5-6 and TRBJ2-4; D is ambiguous. Trimming left V 1 base short and J 3 bases short, with 14 bases between. This CDR3 comprises 16 residues. Germline lookup yields CDR1 SGHDT and CDR2 YYEEEE. For the CDR3, the DNA is TGTGCCAGCAGCTTGTTTGGATTAGTTGACAAAAACATTCAGTACTTC. This sequence encodes CASSLFGLVDKNIQYF.

V and J are TRBV7-8 and TRBJ2-1; D may be TRBD2 (6 bases). Germline V gene lookup returns CDR1 SGHVS and CDR2 FQNEAQ. The ends were cut back, 3 bases at V and 0 bases at J, with 15 bases in the middle. The length of the CDR3 is 17 residues. Here the CDR3 reads CASSFSRRGSSYNEQFF. Here the CDR3 DNA reads TGTGCCAGCAGCTTCTCAAGGAGGGGCAGCTCCTACAATGAGCAGTTCTTC.

The chain has TRBV6-5 and TRBJ1-1; D uncertain. The V and J ends lost 6 bases and 0 bases respectively, with 8 bases between them. Germline lookup yields CDR1 MNHEY and CDR2 SVGAGI. CDR3 length equals 13 residues. CDR3: CASRPELNTEAFF. As DNA, the CDR3 is TGTGCCAGCAGGCCAGAACTGAACACTGAAGCTTTCTTT.

This clone was recorded a few times. The chain recombines TRBV19 with TRBJ1-5, with TRBD1 as a possible D gene (5 bases). Germline values: CDR1 LNHDA, CDR2 SQIVND (reference sequence). V gave up 7 bases and J gave up 2 bases, with 9 bases separating them. The CDR3 has 13 amino acids. This chain's CDR3 is CASTDRGNQPQHF. CDR3 DNA sequence: TGTGCCAGTACCGACAGAGGCAATCAGCCCCAGCATTTT. Supplemented by reference TRBV19 and TRBJ1-5, the full variable domain reads DGGITQSPKYLFRKEGQNVTLSCEQNLNHDAMYWYRQDPGQGLRLIYYSQIVNDFQKGDIAEGYSVSREKKESFPLTVTSAQKNPTAFYLCASTDRGNQPQHFGDGTRLSIL.

This clone has more than one count but fewer than ten. This chain links TRBV7-2 with TRBJ1-2; no clear D. CDR1 is SGHTA, CDR2 FQGNSA, per germline. The CDR3 sequence is 15 residues long. The V and J ends lost 1 base and 6 bases respectively, with 15 bases between them. As DNA, the CDR3 is TGTGCCAGCAGCTTAGGGGTGGGTAGGCCGAATGGCTACACCTTC. Protein: CASSLGVGRPNGYTF.

This clone was picked up a small number of times. The chain has TRBV18 and TRBJ2-1, with D possibly being TRBD1 (6 bases). Germline loops: CDR1 KGHSH, CDR2 LQKENI. This CDR3 contains 13 residues. V lost 0 bases and J 8 bases, leaving 8 bases between the germline ends. Here the CDR3 reads CASSPPAGDEQFF. The CDR3 region has the DNA TGTGCCAGCTCACCACCGGCAGGGGATGAGCAGTTCTTC.

This rearrangement joins TRBV4-3 to TRBJ2-2; 9 bases map to TRBD1. V lost 1 base, J lost 5 bases, and 11 bases stayed unmatched. Germline V gene lookup returns CDR1 LGHNA and CDR2 YSLEER. This CDR3 is built from 18 residues. CDR3 in amino acids: CASSQGEFKTGGTGELFF. CDR3 in DNA: TGCGCCAGCAGCCAAGGCGAATTCAAGACAGGGGGTACCGGGGAGCTGTTTTTT.

This clone occurred a few times. V usage is TRBV7-2 and J usage is TRBJ2-3; possibly TRBD1 or TRBD2 for D (6 bases each). The V end was cut by 1 base, the J end by 7 bases, with 9 bases between. CDR3 size: 13 residues. The germline V gene encodes CDR1 SGHTA and CDR2 FQGNSA. The CDR3 protein is CASSLEGGNTQYF. CDR3 coding DNA: TGTGCCAGCAGCTTAGAGGGGGGAAATACGCAGTATTTT.

V usage is TRBV5-1 and J usage is TRBJ2-1; no clear D gene. The CDR3 length is 13 residues. Germline CDR1 is SGHRS and CDR2 is YFSETQ. V was clipped by 0 bases and J by 7 bases, with 8 bases between them. The CDR3 coding sequence is TGCGCCAGCAGCTTGGCAGTGGGGAATGAGCAGTTCTTC. It yields the protein CASSLAVGNEQFF.

J is TRBJ2-7 and V is TRBV28; D is ambiguous. Germline assignment: CDR1 MDHEN and CDR2 SYDVKM. The CDR3 contains 14 residues. The germline V and J ends were trimmed by 6 bases and 0 bases, with 12 bases remaining between them. This CDR3 reads CASSRRYSSYEQYF. The CDR3 region has the DNA TGTGCCAGCAGCCGGCGGTATAGCTCCTACGAGCAGTACTTC.

V gene TRBV5-6 combines with J gene TRBJ1-6, with D possibly TRBD1 on 5 matching bases. Trimming removed 1 base at V and 0 bases at J, with 5 bases between. The CDR3 sequence is 15 residues long. Germline CDR1 SGHDT, CDR2 YYEEEE. The CDR3 DNA is TGTGCCAGCAGCTTGCAGGGCTCCTATAATTCACCCCTCCACTTT. This sequence encodes CASSLQGSYNSPLHF.

The genes are TRBV5-1 and TRBJ2-5; D is undetermined. CDR3 size: 15 residues. V gave up 0 bases and J gave up 2 bases, with 11 bases separating them. Germline CDR1 is SGHRS and CDR2 is YFSETQ. CDR3 protein: CASSLVTGQQETQYF. CDR3 nucleotides: TGCGCCAGCAGCTTGGTCACGGGCCAACAAGAGACCCAGTACTTC.

The sample holds a few counts of this clone. The chain combines TRBV29-1 with TRBJ2-7; the match to TRBD1 covers 11 bases. Looked up from germline, CDR1 is SQVTM and CDR2 is ANQGSEA. V lost 6 bases to trimming and J lost 3 bases; unmatched junction nucleotides: 7. The CDR3 totals 14 residues. CDR3 sequence reads: CSVQLGTGGYEQYF. DNA for the CDR3: TGCAGCGTCCAACTAGGGACAGGGGGCTACGAGCAGTACTTC.

V usage is TRBV28 and J usage is TRBJ2-7; no reliable D call. Germline CDR1 reads MDHEN; CDR2 reads SYDVKM. Trimming shortened V by 8 bases and J by 1 base, and 18 bases separated the two germline ends. This CDR3 spans 15 amino acids. The CDR3 region is CASAVSWQMSYEQYF. The DNA for the CDR3 is TGTGCCAGCGCGGTTTCTTGGCAGATGTCCTACGAGCAGTACTTC. Drawing the rest from reference TRBV28 and TRBJ2-7, the complete variable domain is DVKVTQSSRYLVKRTGEKVFLECVQDMDHENMFWYRQDPGLGLRLIYFSYDVKMKEKGDIPEGYSVSREKKERFSLILESASTNQTSMYLCASAVSWQMSYEQYFGPGTRLTVT.

The chain couples TRBV19 to TRBJ1-5; 9 positions match TRBD1. There are 17 residues in the CDR3. The ends lost 5 bases at V and 5 bases at J; junction bases unmatched: 13. In germline, CDR1 is LNHDA, CDR2 SQIVND (reference sequence). The CDR3 loop is CASSLQPGQGLYQPQHF. DNA for the CDR3: TGTGCCAGTAGTCTACAGCCGGGACAGGGATTGTATCAGCCCCAGCATTTT.

The rearrangement links TRBV4-2 to TRBJ1-3, with 9 bases identical to TRBD1. V lost 4 bases to trimming and J lost 3 bases; unmatched junction nucleotides: 7. The CDR3 totals 16 residues. Germline V gives CDR1 LGHNA, CDR2 YNFKEQ. The DNA for the CDR3 is TGTGCCAGCAGCCTCCCACAGGGGGCTAATGGAAACACCATATATTTT. Translated: CASSLPQGANGNTIYF.

The genes are TRBV30 and TRBJ1-4; TRBD1 agrees at 9 bases. This CDR3 contains 13 residues. Germline CDR1 GTSNPN, CDR2 SVGIG (reference sequence). Germline trimming cut 7 bases from V and 9 bases from J; bases unmatched to any gene: 9. The CDR3 DNA sequence: TGTGCCTTTCAACAGGGGGCAGTGAAAAAACTGTTTTTT. Its translation: CAFQQGAVKKLFF.

This chain links TRBV19 with TRBJ2-1; a possible D gene is TRBD2 (6 bases). V lost 5 bases and J 0 bases, leaving 11 bases between the germline ends. The CDR3 totals 15 residues. Per the germline V gene, CDR1 is LNHDA and CDR2 is SQIVND (reference sequence). Here the CDR3 reads CASSPSTSSYNEQFF. The DNA of the CDR3 is TGTGCCAGTAGTCCCTCGACTAGCTCCTACAATGAGCAGTTCTTC. The entire variable domain, with the rest obtained from reference TRBV19 and TRBJ2-1, is as follows: DGGITQSPKYLFRKEGQNVTLSCEQNLNHDAMYWYRQDPGQGLRLIYYSQIVNDFQKGDIAEGYSVSREKKESFPLTVTSAQKNPTAFYLCASSPSTSSYNEQFFGPGTRLTVL.